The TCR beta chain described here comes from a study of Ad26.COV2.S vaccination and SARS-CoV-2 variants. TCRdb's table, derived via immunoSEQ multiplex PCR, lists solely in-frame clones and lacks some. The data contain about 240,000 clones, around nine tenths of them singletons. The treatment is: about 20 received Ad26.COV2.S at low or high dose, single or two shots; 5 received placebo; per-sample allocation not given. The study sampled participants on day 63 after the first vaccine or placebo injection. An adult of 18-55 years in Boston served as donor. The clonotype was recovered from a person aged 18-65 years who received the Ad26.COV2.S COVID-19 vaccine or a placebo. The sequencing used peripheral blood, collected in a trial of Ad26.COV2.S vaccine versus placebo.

CDR3 sequence (DNA): TGTGCCAGCGCACTGACCGGTCCGGAGCAGTACTTC. Translated, it gives CASALTGPEQYF. The chain is built from TRBV12-3 or TRBV12-4 and TRBJ2-7; D gene unclear. Trimming stripped 8 bases from V and 7 bases from J, with 15 bases between. The CDR3 has 12 amino acids.